The clone carrying this TCR beta chain was picked up a small number of times. The antigen is undetermined. Tagging with unique molecular identifiers was a feature of the TCR beta cDNA libraries. MiXCR was run by TCRdb on the PCR reads, yielding one entry per CDR3 protein. The sample lists 820,000 or so distinct CDR3 sequences; approximately 53% were seen once. The CDR3 is made up of 14 amino acids. In germline, CDR1 is ENHRY, CDR2 SYGVKD. Trimming shortened V by 4 bases and J by 2 bases, and 10 bases separated the two germline ends. The sample originates from a study of post-analysis software for immune sequencing data. Study results and limitations: Comparison of patients with controls showed about 5 TRBV segments more frequent in patients, TRBV5-6, TRBV5-1 and TRBV20-1 among them.

This receptor was obtained from a girl aged 5-17 years with multiple sclerosis. The V gene is TRBV10-3, the J gene TRBJ2-3, with a weak D call TRBD1 (6 bases). The sequenced material came from blood. The CDR3 coding sequence is TGTGCCATCAGTGGTACAGGGTTCACAGATACGCAGTATTTT. It specifies CAISGTGFTDTQYF.